This T cell receptor (beta chain) stems from a study of shared clonotypes between healthy human individuals. Study details: There were three CD4 naive, three CD4 memory, two CD8 naive and one CD8 memory plates per donor.

Whole-study findings and limits: Sorted-subset sequencing was shown by rarefaction to be incomplete despite large depth. Clonotypes which were not shared had lower generation probabilities than clonotypes that all four donors shared.

The naive CD8 fraction comprised CD45RO-negative cells positively selected for CCR7 and excluded terminally differentiated effector memory CD45RA+ cells. The ends lost 5 bases at V and 2 bases at J; junction bases unmatched: 5. CDR3 size: 15 residues. Germline assignment: CDR1 SGHAT and CDR2 FQNNGV. The table came from immunoSEQ multiplex PCR; TCRdb's copy has only in-frame clones and leaves some out. The profile shows hundreds of thousands of clones, 90% to 97% of them singletons. Regarding this clone: Its antigen is currently unknown.

Specimen: naive CD8+ T cells sorted from blood. The chain employs TRBV11-2 and TRBJ2-7; TRBD2 matches at 11 bases. The clonotype comes from a woman aged 25 to 45 in good health. This CDR3 reads CASSLGTSGTYEQYF. CDR3 coding DNA: TGTGCCAGCAGCCTCGGGACTAGCGGCACCTACGAGCAGTACTTC.